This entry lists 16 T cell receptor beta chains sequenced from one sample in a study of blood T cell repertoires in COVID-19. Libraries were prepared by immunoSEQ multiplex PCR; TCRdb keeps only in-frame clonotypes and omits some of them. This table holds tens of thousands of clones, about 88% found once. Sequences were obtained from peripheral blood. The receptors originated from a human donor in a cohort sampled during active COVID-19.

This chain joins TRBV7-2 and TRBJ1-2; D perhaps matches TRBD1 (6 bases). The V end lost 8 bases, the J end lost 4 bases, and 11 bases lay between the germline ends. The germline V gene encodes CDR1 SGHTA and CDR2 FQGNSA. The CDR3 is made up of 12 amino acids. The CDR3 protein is CASQGRGYGYTF. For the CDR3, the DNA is TGTGCCAGCCAGGGGCGAGGCTATGGCTACACCTTC.

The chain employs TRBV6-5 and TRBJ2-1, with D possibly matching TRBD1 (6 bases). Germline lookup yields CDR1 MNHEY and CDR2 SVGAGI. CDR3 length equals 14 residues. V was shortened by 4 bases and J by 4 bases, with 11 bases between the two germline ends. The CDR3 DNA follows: TGTGCCAGCAGTTCTCGGACAGCGTACAATGAGCAGTTCTTC. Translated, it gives CASSSRTAYNEQFF.

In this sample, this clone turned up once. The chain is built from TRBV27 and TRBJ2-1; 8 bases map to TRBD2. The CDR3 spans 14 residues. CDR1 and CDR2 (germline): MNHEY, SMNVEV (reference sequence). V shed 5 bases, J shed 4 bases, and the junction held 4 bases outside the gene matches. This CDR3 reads CASSELADYNEQFF. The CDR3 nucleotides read TGTGCCAGCAGTGAACTAGCGGATTACAATGAGCAGTTCTTC.

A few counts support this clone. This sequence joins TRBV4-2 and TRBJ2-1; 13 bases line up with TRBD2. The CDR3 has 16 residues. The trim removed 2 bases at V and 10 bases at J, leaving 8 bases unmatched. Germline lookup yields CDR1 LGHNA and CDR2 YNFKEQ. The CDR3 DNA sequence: TGTGCCAGCAGCCAATCCGGACTAGCGGGAGTGCGGGAGCAGTTCTTC. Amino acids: CASSQSGLAGVREQFF.

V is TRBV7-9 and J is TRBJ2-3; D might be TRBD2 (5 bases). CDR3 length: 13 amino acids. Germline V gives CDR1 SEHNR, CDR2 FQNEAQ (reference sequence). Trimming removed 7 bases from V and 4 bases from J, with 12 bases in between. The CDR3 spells CASTLAFSDTQYF. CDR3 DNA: TGTGCCAGCACCCTAGCTTTTTCAGATACGCAGTATTTT. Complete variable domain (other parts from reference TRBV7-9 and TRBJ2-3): DTGVSQNPRHKITKRGQNVTFRCDPISEHNRLYWYRQTLGQGPEFLTYFQNEAQLEKSRLLSDRFSAERPKGSFSTLEIQRTEQGDSAMYLCASTLAFSDTQYFGPGTRLTVL.

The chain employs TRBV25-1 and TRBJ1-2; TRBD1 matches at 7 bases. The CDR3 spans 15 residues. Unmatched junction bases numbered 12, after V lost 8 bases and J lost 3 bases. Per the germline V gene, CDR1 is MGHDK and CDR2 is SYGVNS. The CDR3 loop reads CASSPQGPLDYGYTF. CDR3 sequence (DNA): TGTGCCAGCTCTCCACAGGGGCCCCTAGACTATGGCTACACCTTC.

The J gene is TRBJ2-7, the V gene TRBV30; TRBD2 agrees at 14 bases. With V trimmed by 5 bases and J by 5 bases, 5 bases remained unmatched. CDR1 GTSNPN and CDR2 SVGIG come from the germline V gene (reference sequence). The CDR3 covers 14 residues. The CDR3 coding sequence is TGTGCCTGGGAGGGGACTAGCGGGAGTAACGAGCAGTACTTC. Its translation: CAWEGTSGSNEQYF.

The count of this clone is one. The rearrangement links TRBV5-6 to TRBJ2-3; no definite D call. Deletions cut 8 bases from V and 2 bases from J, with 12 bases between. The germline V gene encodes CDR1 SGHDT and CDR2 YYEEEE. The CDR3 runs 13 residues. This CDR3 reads CASELPNTDTQYF. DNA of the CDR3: TGTGCCAGTGAACTACCGAACACAGATACGCAGTATTTT.

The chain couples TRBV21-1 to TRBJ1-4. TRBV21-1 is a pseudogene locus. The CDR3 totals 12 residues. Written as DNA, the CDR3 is TGTGCCAGCAGCAAAGTGCGGGGAAAACTGTTTTTT. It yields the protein CASSKVRGKLFF.

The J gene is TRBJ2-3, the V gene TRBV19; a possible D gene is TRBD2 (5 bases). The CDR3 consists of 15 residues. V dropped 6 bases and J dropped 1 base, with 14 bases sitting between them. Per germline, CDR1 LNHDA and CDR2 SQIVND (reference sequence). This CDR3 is CASSRDLVGTDTQYF. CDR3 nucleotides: TGTGCCAGTAGCCGGGATTTGGTGGGCACAGATACGCAGTATTTT. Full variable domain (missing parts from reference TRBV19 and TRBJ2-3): DGGITQSPKYLFRKEGQNVTLSCEQNLNHDAMYWYRQDPGQGLRLIYYSQIVNDFQKGDIAEGYSVSREKKESFPLTVTSAQKNPTAFYLCASSRDLVGTDTQYFGPGTRLTVL.

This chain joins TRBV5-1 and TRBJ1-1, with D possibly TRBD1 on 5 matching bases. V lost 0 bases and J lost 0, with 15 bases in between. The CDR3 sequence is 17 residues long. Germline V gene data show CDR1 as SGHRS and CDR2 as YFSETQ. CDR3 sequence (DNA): TGCGCCAGCAGCTTGGCCGGGGGAGTGAGGATGAACACTGAAGCTTTCTTT. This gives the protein CASSLAGGVRMNTEAFF. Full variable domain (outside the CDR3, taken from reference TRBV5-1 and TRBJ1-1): KAGVTQTPRYLIKTRGQQVTLSCSPISGHRSVSWYQQTPGQGLQFLFEYFSETQRNKGNFPGRFSGRQFSNSRSEMNVSTLELGDSALYLCASSLAGGVRMNTEAFFGQGTRLTVV.

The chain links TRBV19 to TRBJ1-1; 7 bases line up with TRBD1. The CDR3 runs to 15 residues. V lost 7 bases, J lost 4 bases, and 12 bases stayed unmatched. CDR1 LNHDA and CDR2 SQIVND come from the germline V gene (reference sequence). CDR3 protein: CASKTGTVGSTEAFF. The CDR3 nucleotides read TGTGCCAGTAAAACCGGGACAGTGGGTAGCACTGAAGCTTTCTTT.

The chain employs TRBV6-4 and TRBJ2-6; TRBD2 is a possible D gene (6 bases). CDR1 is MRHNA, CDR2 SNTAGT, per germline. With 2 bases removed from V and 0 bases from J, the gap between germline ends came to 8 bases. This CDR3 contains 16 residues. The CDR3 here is CASSDLGGSGANVLTF. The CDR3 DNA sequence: TGTGCCAGCAGTGACCTGGGGGGCTCTGGGGCCAACGTCCTGACTTTC.

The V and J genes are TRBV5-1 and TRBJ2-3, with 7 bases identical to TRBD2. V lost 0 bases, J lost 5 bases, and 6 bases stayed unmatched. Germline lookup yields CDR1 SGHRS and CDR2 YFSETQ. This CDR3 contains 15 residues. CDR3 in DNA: TGCGCCAGCAGCTTGGGTGGCGGGAGTCAAGATACGCAGTATTTT. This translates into CASSLGGGSQDTQYF. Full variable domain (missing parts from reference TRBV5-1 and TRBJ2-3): KAGVTQTPRYLIKTRGQQVTLSCSPISGHRSVSWYQQTPGQGLQFLFEYFSETQRNKGNFPGRFSGRQFSNSRSEMNVSTLELGDSALYLCASSLGGGSQDTQYFGPGTRLTVL.

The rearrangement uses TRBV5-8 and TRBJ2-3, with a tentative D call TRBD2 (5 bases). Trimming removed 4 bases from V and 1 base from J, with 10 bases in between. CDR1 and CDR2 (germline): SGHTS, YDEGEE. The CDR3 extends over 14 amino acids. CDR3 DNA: TGTGCCAGCAGCGCCGGGGTTGGCACAGATACGCAGTATTTT. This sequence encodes CASSAGVGTDTQYF. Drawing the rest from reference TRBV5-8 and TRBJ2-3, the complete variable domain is EAGVTQSPTHLIKTRGQQATLRCSPISGHTSVYWYQQALGLGLQFLLWYDEGEERNRGNFPPRFSGRQFPNYSSELNVNALELEDSALYLCASSAGVGTDTQYFGPGTRLTVL.

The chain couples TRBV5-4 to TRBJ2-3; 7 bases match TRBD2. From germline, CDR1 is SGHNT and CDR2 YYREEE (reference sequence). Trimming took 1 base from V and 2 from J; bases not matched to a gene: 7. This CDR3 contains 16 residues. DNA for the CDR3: TGTGCCAGCAGCTTGAGGCTAGCGGAAATCACAGATACGCAGTATTTT. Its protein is CASSLRLAEITDTQYF.